Below, 31 T cell receptor beta chains from the same sample are listed, as sequenced in a study of beta chain features in type 1 diabetes. Study observations and caveats: Among patients with Type 1 diabetes, TCRB CDR3s were moderately but significantly shorter in every one of the four CD4+ subsets.

Every bit of the isolated RNA underwent reverse transcription, so sequencing read expressed TCRB transcripts. This table comes from immunoSEQ multiplex PCR, and its TCRdb copy is limited to in-frame clones, with some not included. The sample has about 48,000 clones, roughly 39% seen once; the top ten hold more than 1.4%. No antigen has been assigned to these receptors. Material for sequencing was Tregs from blood. The receptors come from a young man with type 1 diabetes.

The CDR3 loop is CASTGQGNQPQHF. The DNA of the CDR3 is TGTGCCAGCACGGGACAGGGTAATCAGCCCCAGCATTTT. This sequence joins TRBV2 and TRBJ1-5, with 9 bases matching TRBD1. The germline CDR1 and CDR2 sequences are SNHLY and FYNNEI. Germline trimming cut 7 bases from V and 4 bases from J; bases unmatched to any gene: 2. This CDR3 region has 13 residues. The full variable domain, in which reference TRBV2 and TRBJ1-5 provide the parts outside the CDR3, is EPEVTQTPSHQVTQMGQEVILRCVPISNHLYFYWYRQILGQKVEFLVSFYNNEISEKSEIFDDQFSVERPDGSNFTLKIRSTKLEDSAMYFCASTGQGNQPQHFGDGTRLSIL.

The chain uses TRBV6-1 and TRBJ2-1; 12 bases agree with TRBD2. Unmatched junction bases numbered 4, after V lost 4 bases and J lost 6 bases. The CDR3 runs to 15 residues. CDR1 is MNHNS, CDR2 SASEGT, per germline. Here the CDR3 DNA reads TGTGCCAGCAGTGGACTAGCGGGAGTAGGCAATGAGCAGTTCTTC. Its protein product is CASSGLAGVGNEQFF.

This sequence joins TRBV7-2 and TRBJ2-2, with D possibly matching TRBD2 (7 bases). This CDR3 contains 14 residues. V lost 5 bases and J 6 bases, leaving 13 bases between the germline ends. Germline CDR1 reads SGHTA; CDR2 reads FQGNSA. The DNA for the CDR3 is TGTGCCAGCAGCCGGGGGGCTAGCTCCGGGGAGCTGTTTTTT. As protein: CASSRGASSGELFF.

This clone has a handful of counts. CDR3 loop: CASKGDYSNQPQHF. CDR3 DNA: TGTGCCAGCAAGGGGGATTATAGCAATCAGCCCCAGCATTTT. This chain links TRBV27 with TRBJ1-5, with D possibly TRBD1 on 6 matching bases. Germline assignment: CDR1 MNHEY and CDR2 SMNVEV (reference sequence). V shed 7 bases and J shed 0 bases, with 10 bases lying between them. This CDR3 comprises 14 residues.

This clone has only a few counts. The chain recombines TRBV5-1 with TRBJ2-7, with TRBD1 as a possible D gene (8 bases). V was clipped by 0 bases and J by 2 bases, with 12 bases between them. The germline V gene encodes CDR1 SGHRS and CDR2 YFSETQ. CDR3 length: 15 amino acids. CDR3 loop: CASSLVTGGAYEQYF. The DNA for the CDR3 is TGCGCCAGCAGCTTGGTCACAGGGGGGGCCTACGAGCAGTACTTC.

This sequence joins TRBV27 and TRBJ1-1; TRBD1 is a possible D gene (5 bases). This CDR3 has 14 residues. Trimming took off 5 bases at V and 0 bases at J, with 10 bases between the two ends. CDR1 MNHEY and CDR2 SMNVEV come from the germline V gene (reference sequence). CDR3 in DNA: TGTGCCAGCAGTCTGACAGTTTTGAACACTGAAGCTTTCTTT. It translates to CASSLTVLNTEAFF.

The chain is built from TRBV15 and TRBJ2-1; a weak D match, TRBD1 (6 bases). This CDR3 has 17 amino acids. The V end was cut by 0 bases, the J end by 4 bases, with 16 bases between. Germline CDR1 LNHNV, CDR2 YYDKDF (reference sequence). CDR3 coding DNA: TGTGCCACCAGCAGAGATACAGGGCGGGCTACTTACAATGAGCAGTTCTTC. It specifies CATSRDTGRATYNEQFF.

This chain links TRBV5-1 with TRBJ1-5; D is ambiguous. From germline, CDR1 is SGHRS and CDR2 YFSETQ. The CDR3 spans 13 residues. Trimming took 0 bases from V and 5 from J, leaving 6 bases between them. In DNA, the CDR3 is TGCGCCAGCAGCTTGGACGGAGATCAGCCCCAGCATTTT. It yields the protein CASSLDGDQPQHF.

V is TRBV4-3 and J is TRBJ1-2; D possibly corresponds to TRBD1 (6 bases). CDR1 LGHNA and CDR2 YSLEER come from the germline V gene. CDR3 size: 13 residues. The germline V and J ends were trimmed by 3 bases and 6 bases, with 11 bases remaining between them. CDR3 DNA sequence: TGCGCCAGCAGCCAGAGCAGGGGTGATGGCTACACCTTC. It encodes CASSQSRGDGYTF.

There are a few counts of this clone. The rearrangement links TRBV28 to TRBJ2-6, with D unclear. Germline values: CDR1 MDHEN, CDR2 SYDVKM. Trimming shortened V by 6 bases and J by 4 bases, and 10 bases separated the two germline ends. The CDR3 runs to 14 residues. The CDR3 loop reads CASRPVVGANVLTF. CDR3 nucleotide sequence: TGTGCCAGCAGGCCAGTGGTAGGGGCCAACGTCCTGACTTTC.

The chain combines TRBV7-9 with TRBJ2-5; possible D gene TRBD2, 7 bases. The J call may be wrong; the DNA end is better matched by TRBJ2-7. Germline assignment: CDR1 SEHNR and CDR2 FQNEAQ (reference sequence). The CDR3 is 14 residues long. In DNA, the CDR3 is TGTGCCAGCAGCTGGGGGGGCAGGGAGTACGAGCAGTACTTC. This gives the protein CASSWGGREYEQYF.

This clone was recorded at least ten times. The V call is TRBV5-1, the J call TRBJ2-5, with 8 bases identical to TRBD2. With 4 bases clipped from V and 4 bases from J, the junction kept 6 bases outside the gene matches. The germline V gene has CDR1 SGHRS and CDR2 YFSETQ. CDR3 length: 14 residues. CDR3 bases: TGCGCCAGCAGCGCCAGCGGGAGTCTAGAGACCCAGTACTTC. It is translated as CASSASGSLETQYF.

V gene TRBV30 combines with J gene TRBJ2-1; possibly TRBD2 for D (6 bases). Germline V gene sequence: CDR1 GTSNPN, CDR2 SVGIG (reference sequence). Trimming cost V 1 base and J 10 bases, with 14 bases left between them. The CDR3 is 13 residues long. The CDR3 sequence: CAWSASDGGEQFF. The CDR3 region has the DNA TGTGCCTGGAGTGCCTCGGACGGAGGGGAGCAGTTCTTC. Variable domain in full (rest from reference TRBV30 and TRBJ2-1): SQTIHQWPATLVQPVGSPLSLECTVEGTSNPNLYWYRQAAGRGLQLLFYSVGIGQISSEVPQNLSASRPQDRQFILSSKKLLLSDSGFYLCAWSASDGGEQFFGPGTRLTVL.

This chain uses TRBV6-5 with TRBJ2-1; D not resolved. Germline CDR1 and CDR2: MNHEY and SVGAGI. Trimming took off 4 bases at V and 5 bases at J, with 6 bases between the two ends. The CDR3 runs to 12 residues. The chain's CDR3 is CASSSTHNEQFF. DNA for the CDR3: TGTGCCAGCAGTTCGACTCACAATGAGCAGTTCTTC.

This clone has only a few counts. This sequence joins TRBV6-6 and TRBJ2-3; TRBD2 is a possible D gene (6 bases). The V gene's germline CDR1 is MNHNY and CDR2 SVGAGI (reference sequence). The ends were cut back, 7 bases at V and 8 bases at J, with 19 bases in the middle. This CDR3 spans 14 amino acids. CDR3: CASIKLADSGTQYF. The CDR3 DNA reads as TGTGCCAGCATTAAACTAGCAGACTCTGGTACGCAGTATTTT.

This clone turned up a few times. The chain links TRBV6-5 to TRBJ2-1; 8 positions agree with TRBD1. The CDR3 length is 15 residues. The V gene end was trimmed by 6 bases and the J gene end by 2 bases; junction bases not matched to a gene: 6. CDR1 and CDR2 (germline): MNHEY, SVGAGI. CDR3 residues: CASRAQGGTYNEQFF. In DNA, the CDR3 is TGTGCCAGCAGAGCACAGGGGGGCACCTACAATGAGCAGTTCTTC.

A few counts support this clone. V is TRBV7-2 and J is TRBJ2-1; 9 nucleotides match TRBD2. Germline-derived CDR1 and CDR2 are SGHTA and FQGNSA. The CDR3 is 15 amino acids. Trimming took 5 bases from V and 2 from J; bases not matched to a gene: 4. This CDR3 is CASSPGTSTYNEQFF. CDR3 nucleotide sequence: TGTGCCAGCAGCCCCGGGACTAGCACCTACAATGAGCAGTTCTTC.

The chain links TRBV4-1 to TRBJ1-5; no clear D gene. Germline values: CDR1 MGHRA, CDR2 YSYEKL. V lost 0 bases to trimming and J lost 0 bases, with 12 bases between them. The CDR3 is made up of 17 amino acids. CDR3 DNA: TGCGCCAGCAGCCAAGATAGTTCGGGGAATAGCAATCAGCCCCAGCATTTT. Translation: CASSQDSSGNSNQPQHF.

This clone showed up just a few times. The chain has TRBV7-2 and TRBJ2-5; TRBD1 is a possible D gene (7 bases). Trimming removed 4 bases from V and 5 bases from J, with 11 bases in between. Germline V lookup: CDR1 SGHTA, CDR2 FQGNSA. This CDR3 contains 13 residues. CDR3 residues: CASSSPGGETQYF. CDR3 nucleotides: TGTGCCAGCAGCTCTCCAGGGGGGGAGACCCAGTACTTC.

The CDR3 nucleotides are TGTGCCAGCTCACCAATACAACAGGGTGGAGCAACTAACTATGGCTACACCTTC. Amino acids: CASSPIQQGGATNYGYTF. The chain has TRBV18 and TRBJ1-2; possibly TRBD1 for D (6 bases). The CDR3 consists of 18 residues. The V end lost 2 bases, the J end lost 0 bases, and 19 bases lay between the germline ends. Per the germline V gene, CDR1 is KGHSH and CDR2 is LQKENI.

The chain links TRBV6-4 to TRBJ1-2; D is possibly TRBD1 (6 bases). There are 14 residues in the CDR3. Germline CDR1 and CDR2: MRHNA and SNTAGT. The V end lost 0 bases, the J end lost 8 bases, and 13 bases lay between the germline ends. The DNA of the CDR3 is TGTGCCAGCAGTGACTCGATGGGGGCACAGGGCTACACCTTC. As protein: CASSDSMGAQGYTF.

The chain employs TRBV7-9 and TRBJ2-7; TRBD1 aligns across 10 bases. Germline CDR1 is SEHNR and CDR2 is FQNEAQ (reference sequence). Trimming took 2 bases from V and 0 from J; bases not matched to a gene: 1. This CDR3 comprises 15 residues. For the CDR3, the DNA is TGTGCCAGCAGCTTATGGACAGGGGGCTCCTACGAGCAGTACTTC. Amino acid sequence: CASSLWTGGSYEQYF.

The chain has TRBV18 and TRBJ1-4, with 9 bases lining up with TRBD1. CDR1 is KGHSH, CDR2 LQKENI, per germline. The CDR3 has 18 residues. V lost 2 bases and J lost 1; bases outside the gene matches: 8. DNA of the CDR3: TGTGCCAGCTCACCATTCGTCCCGGGACAGGGAACTAATGAAAAACTGTTTTTT. This codes for CASSPFVPGQGTNEKLFF.

V gene TRBV28 combines with J gene TRBJ2-2; D is undetermined. With 10 bases removed from V and 0 bases from J, the gap between germline ends came to 9 bases. Germline values: CDR1 MDHEN, CDR2 SYDVKM. This CDR3 comprises 13 residues. This CDR3 is CAMERANTGELFF. The CDR3 bases are TGTGCCATGGAACGGGCGAACACCGGGGAGCTGTTTTTT.

The chain couples TRBV27 to TRBJ2-5; no clear D. CDR3 length: 11 amino acids. Trimming stripped 2 bases from V and 11 bases from J, with 9 bases between. Germline lookup yields CDR1 MNHEY and CDR2 SMNVEV (reference sequence). In nucleotides, the CDR3 is TGTGCCAGCAGTTTAGGGCGCCAGCAGTACTTC. This encodes CASSLGRQQYF.

V usage is TRBV21-1 and J usage is TRBJ2-1; the table gives TRBD2 as D, unverified against the DNA. TRBV21-1 represents a pseudogene. This CDR3 is 16 amino acids long. The CDR3 region is CASSKGGTSGIDEQFF. CDR3 nucleotide sequence: TGTGCCAGCAGCAAGGGTGGGACTAGCGGGATAGATGAGCAGTTCTTC.

The chain has TRBV19 and TRBJ1-5, with 7 bases identical to TRBD1. J was trimmed by 3 bases and V by 8 bases; bases with no gene match: 10. The CDR3 contains 15 residues. Germline V gene sequence: CDR1 LNHDA, CDR2 SQIVND (reference sequence). The CDR3 loop reads CASRSRRGPNQPQHF. In DNA form, the CDR3 reads TGTGCCAGTCGGAGCCGTAGGGGGCCCAATCAGCCCCAGCATTTT.

This clone has a handful of counts. This rearrangement joins TRBV19 to TRBJ2-5; D uncertain. Germline V gene sequence: CDR1 LNHDA, CDR2 SQIVND (reference sequence). The CDR3 runs 12 residues. Trimming cost V 0 bases and J 5 bases, with 4 bases left between them. This chain's CDR3 is CASSIDLETQYF. The CDR3 bases are TGTGCCAGTAGTATAGATCTTGAGACCCAGTACTTC.

In its sample, this clone ranks as medium-sized. V is TRBV4-1 and J is TRBJ1-1; D remains unclear. The V gene's germline CDR1 is MGHRA and CDR2 YSYEKL. The length of the CDR3 is 14 residues. Trimming pared 1 base from V and 7 bases from J, leaving 13 bases between. Here the CDR3 DNA reads TGCGCCAGCAGCCAAGTGGCCCGTGGAGGTGAAGCTTTCTTT. It translates to CASSQVARGGEAFF.

The table lists this clone with a few counts. The chain couples TRBV27 to TRBJ2-3, with TRBD2 identical over 8 bases. V lost 2 bases and J lost 0; bases outside the gene matches: 4. Germline V gene sequence: CDR1 MNHEY, CDR2 SMNVEV (reference sequence). The CDR3 is made up of 16 amino acids. Here the CDR3 DNA reads TGTGCCAGCAGTTTAGCGGGAGGCGGGAGCACAGATACGCAGTATTTT. Translation: CASSLAGGGSTDTQYF.

J is TRBJ1-1 and V is TRBV10-3, with TRBD1 matching over 8 bases. The CDR3 is 15 residues long. The J segment lost 6 bases and the V segment lost 6 bases, leaving 12 bases of the junction unmatched. Germline V gene sequence: CDR1 ENHRY, CDR2 SYGVKD. CDR3 sequence reads: CAISRTGKFESEAFF. DNA of the CDR3: TGTGCCATCAGCCGGACAGGGAAATTCGAATCTGAAGCTTTCTTT.